This TCR beta chain was sequenced during a study of blood T cell repertoires in COVID-19. The overall study: The United States, Italy and Spain provided the acute and convalescent COVID-19 samples. Sources were T cells, B-cell-depleted T cells, or PBMCs; the material itself was cDNA or gDNA.

The CDR3 contains 14 residues. Germline V gene data show CDR1 as KGHSH and CDR2 as LQKENI. V dropped 3 bases and J dropped 3; count of bases not matched to a gene: 2. Those enrolled in Seattle joined during active infection and were followed longitudinally afterward. Authors' data handling: Estimated nucleated cell counts came from reference gene primer amplification. The repertoire was sequenced with immunoSEQ multiplex PCR; TCRdb's copy has only in-frame clones and lacks some. V and J calls and clone size are those listed in that table; D and trimming were worked out from the DNA. The table lists around 160,000 clones, 70% to 90% of them singletons.

This sequence originates from a woman aged 55-70 years with COVID-19, enrolled during active disease. V is TRBV18 and J is TRBJ1-2; 9 bases are shared with TRBD1. The sample comprised peripheral blood. Written as DNA, the CDR3 is TGTGCCAGCTCACCCCGGACAGGGGACTATGGCTACACCTTC. This encodes CASSPRTGDYGYTF.